This TCR beta chain was obtained from a study of blood T cell repertoires in COVID-19. Study-level background: Samples taken during acute and convalescent COVID-19 were collected in the United States, Italy and Spain.

Some clones are missing from TCRdb's copy, which holds only in-frame ones; the method was immunoSEQ multiplex PCR. The repertoire holds roughly 520,000 clones, with approximately 87% as singletons. Trimming stripped 4 bases from V and 3 bases from J, with 10 bases between. The CDR3 is 13 residues long. Germline values: CDR1 MNHEY, CDR2 SVGAGI. The V call is TRBV6-5, the J call TRBJ2-7; weak D call: TRBD2 (6 bases). The sequenced sample was PBMCs or T cells enriched from blood (not recorded which). The origin of this receptor is a woman in her thirties or forties who had recovered from COVID-19. CDR3: CASSSPGVYEQYF. The CDR3 DNA reads TGTGCCAGCAGTTCCCCGGGGGTCTACGAGCAGTACTTC.